This record covers a single TCR beta chain. Its cognate antigen is unknown. Germline CDR1 reads LNHNV; CDR2 reads YYDKDF (reference sequence). The CDR3 consists of 14 residues. With 3 bases removed from V and 3 bases from J, the gap between germline ends came to 9 bases. TCRdb's copy holds only in-frame clones and misses some; the assay was immunoSEQ multiplex PCR. The sample holds around 80,000 clones, roughly four fifths seen once. This sample was included in a study of OX40 agonist ivuxolimab in advanced cancers. Across the study: Previous treatment with anti-PD-1, anti-PD-L1 or anti-CTLA-4 therapy was allowed; about 37% had received some. In three patients, partial responses were observed, one with hepatocellular carcinoma and two with cutaneous melanoma.

Notes on the study in general: Expanded peripheral T cells had an undetermined antigen specificity. Circulating CD4+ and CD8+ T cells showed clonal expansion by week 6 at 0.1 to 3.0 mg/kg.

The sequencing here drew on CD4+ or CD8+ T cells sorted from blood, taken in a trial of the OX40 agonist ivuxolimab. The rearrangement joins TRBV15 to TRBJ1-5; the D is unclear. This TCR came from an adult with an advanced solid tumor such as melanoma, head and neck, liver or kidney cancer. For the CDR3, the DNA is TGTGCCACCAGCAGCAAAGGGCACAATCAGCCCCAGCATTTT. Amino acid sequence: CATSSKGHNQPQHF.